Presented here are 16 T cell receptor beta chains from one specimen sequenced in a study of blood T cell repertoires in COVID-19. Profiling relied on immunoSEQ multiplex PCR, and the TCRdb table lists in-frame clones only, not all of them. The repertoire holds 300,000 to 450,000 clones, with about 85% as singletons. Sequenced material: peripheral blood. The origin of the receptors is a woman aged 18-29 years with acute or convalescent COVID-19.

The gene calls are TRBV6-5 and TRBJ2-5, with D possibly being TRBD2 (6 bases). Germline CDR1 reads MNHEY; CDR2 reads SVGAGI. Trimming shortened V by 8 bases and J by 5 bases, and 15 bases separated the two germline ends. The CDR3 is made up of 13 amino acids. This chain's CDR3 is CASPAFRGETQYF. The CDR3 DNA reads TGTGCCAGCCCAGCTTTTCGGGGGGAGACCCAGTACTTC.

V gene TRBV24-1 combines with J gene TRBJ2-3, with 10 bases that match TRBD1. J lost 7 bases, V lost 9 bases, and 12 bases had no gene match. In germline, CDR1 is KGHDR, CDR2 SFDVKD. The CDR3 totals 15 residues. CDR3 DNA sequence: TGTGCCACCGGGACAGGGGAACCCCCTAAATATACGCAGTATTTT. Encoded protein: CATGTGEPPKYTQYF.

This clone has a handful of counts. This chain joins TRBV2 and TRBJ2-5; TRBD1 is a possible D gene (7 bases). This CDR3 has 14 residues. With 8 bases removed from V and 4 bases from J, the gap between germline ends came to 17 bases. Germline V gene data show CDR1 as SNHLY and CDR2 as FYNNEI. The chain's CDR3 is CASLDRVGGETQYF. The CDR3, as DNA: TGTGCCAGCCTTGACAGGGTGGGGGGAGAGACCCAGTACTTC.

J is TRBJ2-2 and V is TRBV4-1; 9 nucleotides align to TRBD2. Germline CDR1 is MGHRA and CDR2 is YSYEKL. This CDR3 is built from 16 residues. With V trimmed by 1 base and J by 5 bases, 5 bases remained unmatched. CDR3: CASSQVSGGRTGELFF. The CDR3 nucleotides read TGCGCCAGCAGCCAAGTAAGCGGGGGGCGGACCGGGGAGCTGTTTTTT.

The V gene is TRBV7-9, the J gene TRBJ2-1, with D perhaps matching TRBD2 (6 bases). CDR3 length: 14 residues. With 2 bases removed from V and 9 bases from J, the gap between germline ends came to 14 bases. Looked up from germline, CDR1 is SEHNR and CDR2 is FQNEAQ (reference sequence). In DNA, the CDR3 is TGTGCCAGCAGCTTAAAACTAGCCGAGGGTGAGCAGTTCTTC. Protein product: CASSLKLAEGEQFF.

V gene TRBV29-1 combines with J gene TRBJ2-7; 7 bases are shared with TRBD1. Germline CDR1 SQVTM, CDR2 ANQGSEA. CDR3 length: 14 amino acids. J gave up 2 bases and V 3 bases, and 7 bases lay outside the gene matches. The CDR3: CSVEISGQPYEQYF. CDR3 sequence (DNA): TGCAGCGTTGAGATCTCGGGACAGCCCTACGAGCAGTACTTC.

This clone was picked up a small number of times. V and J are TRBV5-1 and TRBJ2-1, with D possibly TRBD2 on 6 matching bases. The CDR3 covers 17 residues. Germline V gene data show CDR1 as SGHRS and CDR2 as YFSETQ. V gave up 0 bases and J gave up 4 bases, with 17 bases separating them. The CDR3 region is CASSLAWSGGAYNEQFF. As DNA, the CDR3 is TGCGCCAGCAGCTTGGCCTGGAGCGGAGGGGCTTACAATGAGCAGTTCTTC.

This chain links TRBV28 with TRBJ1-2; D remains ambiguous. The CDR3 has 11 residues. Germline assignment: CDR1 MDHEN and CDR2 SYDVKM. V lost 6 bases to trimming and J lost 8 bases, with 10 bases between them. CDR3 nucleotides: TGTGCCAGCAGCGTACAATACGGCTACACCTTC. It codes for CASSVQYGYTF.

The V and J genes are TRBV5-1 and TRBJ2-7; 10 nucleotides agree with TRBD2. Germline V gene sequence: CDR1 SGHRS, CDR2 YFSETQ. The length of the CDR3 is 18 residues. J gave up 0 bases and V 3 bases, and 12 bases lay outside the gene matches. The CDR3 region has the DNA TGCGCCAGCAGCTCCAACCTATTCGGGACTAGCGACTCCTACGAGCAGTACTTC. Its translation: CASSSNLFGTSDSYEQYF.

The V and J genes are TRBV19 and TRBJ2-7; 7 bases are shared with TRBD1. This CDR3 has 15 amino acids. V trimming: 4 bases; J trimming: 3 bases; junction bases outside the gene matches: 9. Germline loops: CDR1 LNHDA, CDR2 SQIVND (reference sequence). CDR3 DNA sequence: TGTGCCAGTAGTACGGCATGGACAGGTTTCTACGAGCAGTACTTC. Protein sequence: CASSTAWTGFYEQYF.

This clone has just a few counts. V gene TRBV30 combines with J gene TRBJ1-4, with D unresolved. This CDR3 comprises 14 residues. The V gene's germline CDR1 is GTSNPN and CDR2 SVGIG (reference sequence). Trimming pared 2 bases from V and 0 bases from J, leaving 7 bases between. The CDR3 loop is CAWSHIATNEKLFF. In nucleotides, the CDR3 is TGTGCCTGGAGTCACATTGCAACTAATGAAAAACTGTTTTTT.

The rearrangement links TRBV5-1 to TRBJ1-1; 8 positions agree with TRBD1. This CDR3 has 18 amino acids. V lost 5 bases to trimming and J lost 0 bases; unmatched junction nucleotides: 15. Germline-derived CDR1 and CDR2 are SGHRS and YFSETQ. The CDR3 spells CASRRTTGADVMNTEAFF. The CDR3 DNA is TGCGCCAGCAGGCGAACGACAGGGGCGGATGTCATGAACACTGAAGCTTTCTTT.

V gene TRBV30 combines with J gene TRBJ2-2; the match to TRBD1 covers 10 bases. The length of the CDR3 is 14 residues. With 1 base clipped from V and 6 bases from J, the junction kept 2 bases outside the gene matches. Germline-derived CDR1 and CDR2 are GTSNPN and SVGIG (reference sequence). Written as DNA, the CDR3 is TGTGCCTGGAGTGCCGGGACAGGGGCCGGGGAGCTGTTTTTT. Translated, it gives CAWSAGTGAGELFF. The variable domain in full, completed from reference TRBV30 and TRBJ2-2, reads SQTIHQWPATLVQPVGSPLSLECTVEGTSNPNLYWYRQAAGRGLQLLFYSVGIGQISSEVPQNLSASRPQDRQFILSSKKLLLSDSGFYLCAWSAGTGAGELFFGEGSRLTVL.

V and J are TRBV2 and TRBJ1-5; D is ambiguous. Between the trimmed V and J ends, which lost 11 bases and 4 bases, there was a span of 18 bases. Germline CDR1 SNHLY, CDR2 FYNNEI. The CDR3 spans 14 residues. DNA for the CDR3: TGTGCCCCCAGGTGTTGGGTATCAAATCAGCCCCAGCATTTT. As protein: CAPRCWVSNQPQHF. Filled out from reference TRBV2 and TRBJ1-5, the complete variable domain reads EPEVTQTPSHQVTQMGQEVILRCVPISNHLYFYWYRQILGQKVEFLVSFYNNEISEKSEIFDDQFSVERPDGSNFTLKIRSTKLEDSAMYFCAPRCWVSNQPQHFGDGTRLSIL.

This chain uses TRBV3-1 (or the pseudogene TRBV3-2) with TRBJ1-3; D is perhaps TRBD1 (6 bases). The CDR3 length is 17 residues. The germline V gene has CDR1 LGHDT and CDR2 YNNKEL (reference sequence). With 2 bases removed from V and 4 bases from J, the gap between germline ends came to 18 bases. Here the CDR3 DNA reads TGTGCCAGCAGCCAACCCACCCCAGGGGTGAGAGGAAACACCATATATTTT. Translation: CASSQPTPGVRGNTIYF.

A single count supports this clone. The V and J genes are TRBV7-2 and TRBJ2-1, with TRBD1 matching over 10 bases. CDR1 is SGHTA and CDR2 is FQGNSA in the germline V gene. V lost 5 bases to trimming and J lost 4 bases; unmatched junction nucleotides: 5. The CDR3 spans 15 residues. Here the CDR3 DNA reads TGTGCCAGCAGCCTGGACAGGGGGTGGTACAATGAGCAGTTCTTC. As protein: CASSLDRGWYNEQFF.